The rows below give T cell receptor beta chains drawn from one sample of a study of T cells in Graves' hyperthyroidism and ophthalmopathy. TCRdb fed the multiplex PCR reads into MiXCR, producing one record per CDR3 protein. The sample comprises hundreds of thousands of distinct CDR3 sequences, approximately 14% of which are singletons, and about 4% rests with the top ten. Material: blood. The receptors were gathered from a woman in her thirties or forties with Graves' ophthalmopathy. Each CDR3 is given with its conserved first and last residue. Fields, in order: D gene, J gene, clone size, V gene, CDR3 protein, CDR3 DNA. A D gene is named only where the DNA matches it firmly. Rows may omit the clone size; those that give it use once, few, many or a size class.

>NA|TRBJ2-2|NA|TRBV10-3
CAISAGTLGTGELFF
TGTGCCATCAGTGCGGGGACCCTCGGGACCGGGGAGCTGTTTTTT
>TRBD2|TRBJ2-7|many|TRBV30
CAWGEGGRGEQYF
TGTGCCTGGGGGGAAGGCGGGAGAGGCGAGCAGTACTTC
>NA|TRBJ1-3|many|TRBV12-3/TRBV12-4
CASSFGSSGNTIYF
TGTGCCAGCAGTTTCGGCAGCTCTGGAAACACCATATATTTT
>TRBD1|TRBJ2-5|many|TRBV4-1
CASSDGTGWDQETQYF
TGCGCCAGCAGCGACGGGACAGGGTGGGACCAAGAGACCCAGTACTTC
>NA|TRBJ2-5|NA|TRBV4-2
CASSREGRGFQETQYF
TGTGCCAGCAGCCGGGAAGGCAGGGGTTTCCAAGAGACCCAGTACTTC
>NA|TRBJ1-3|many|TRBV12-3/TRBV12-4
CASSPTQGNTIYF
TGTGCCAGCAGTCCTACACAGGGAAACACCATATATTTT
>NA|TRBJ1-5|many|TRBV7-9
CASSLDGGQPQHF
TGTGCCAGCAGCTTAGATGGGGGTCAGCCCCAGCATTTT
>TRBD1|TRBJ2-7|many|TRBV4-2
CASSPNGDRGRYEQYF
TGTGCCAGCAGCCCCAACGGGGACAGGGGGCGTTACGAGCAGTACTTC
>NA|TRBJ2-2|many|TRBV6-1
CASSMGGNTGELFF
TGTGCCAGCTCCATGGGGGGTAACACCGGGGAGCTGTTTTTT
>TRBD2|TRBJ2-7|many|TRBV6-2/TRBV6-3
CASSQTSGGSYEQYF
TGTGCCAGCAGTCAAACTAGCGGGGGGTCCTACGAGCAGTACTTC
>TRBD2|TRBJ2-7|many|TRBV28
CATQSGRLVYEQYF
TGTGCCACCCAATCCGGGAGGTTAGTATACGAGCAGTACTTC
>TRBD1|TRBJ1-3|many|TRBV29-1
CSAGDSSGNTIYF
TGCAGCGCCGGGGACAGCTCTGGAAACACCATATATTTT
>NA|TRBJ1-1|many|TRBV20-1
CSARGDGEAFF
TGCAGTGCTAGGGGGGACGGTGAAGCTTTCTTT
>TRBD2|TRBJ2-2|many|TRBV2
CASRELAGVATGELFF
TGTGCCAGCAGGGAACTAGCGGGAGTGGCCACCGGGGAGCTGTTTTTT
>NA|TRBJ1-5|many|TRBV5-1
CASSTDRFSNQPQHF
TGCGCCAGCAGCACGGACAGATTTTCCAATCAGCCCCAGCATTTT
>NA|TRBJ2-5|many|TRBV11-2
CASSLFGEETQYF
TGTGCCAGCAGCTTATTCGGGGAAGAGACCCAGTACTTC
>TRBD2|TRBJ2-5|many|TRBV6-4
CASSAGGWETQYF
TGTGCCAGCAGTGCGGGAGGGTGGGAGACCCAGTACTTC
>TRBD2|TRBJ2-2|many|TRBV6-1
CASLLLAGDTGELFF
TGTGCCAGCCTCCTACTAGCGGGAGATACCGGGGAGCTGTTTTTT
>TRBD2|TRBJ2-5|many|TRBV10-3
CATRRGLAGETQYF
TGTGCCACCCGAAGGGGTCTAGCGGGAGAGACCCAGTACTTC
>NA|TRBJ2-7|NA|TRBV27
CASSFGRPAYEQYF
TGTGCCAGCAGTTTTGGGCGGCCGGCCTACGAGCAGTACTTC
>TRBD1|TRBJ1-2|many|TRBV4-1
CASSQDHPGGLYGYTF
TGCGCCAGCAGCCAAGATCATCCAGGGGGCCTCTATGGCTACACCTTC
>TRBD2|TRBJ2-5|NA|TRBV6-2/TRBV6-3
CATAGGWKTQYF
TGTGCCACCGCGGGAGGGTGGAAGACCCAGTACTTC